Presented here are 31 T cell receptor beta chains from one specimen sequenced in a study of untreated major depressive disorder. TCRdb's copy holds only in-frame clones and misses some; the assay was immunoSEQ multiplex PCR. This table holds about 25,000 clones, about nine tenths found once. No antigens are known for them. Overall study results and limits: TRBV05-01 (Vbeta 5.1) usage was higher in CD4+ T cells of depressed patients than controls.

Sequenced sample: CD4+ T cells from PBMCs. These receptors originate from a woman aged 30 to 39 with major depressive disorder.

J is TRBJ1-5 and V is TRBV19; no reliable D call. Trimming pared 2 bases from V and 2 bases from J, leaving 10 bases between. The CDR3 contains 15 residues. Germline CDR1 LNHDA, CDR2 SQIVND (reference sequence). The CDR3 DNA reads TGTGCCAGTAGTATAAGGAATGGAGGCAATCAGCCCCAGCATTTT. Translating gives CASSIRNGGNQPQHF.

The chain couples TRBV19 to TRBJ1-2, with 9 bases aligning to TRBD1. Germline lookup yields CDR1 LNHDA and CDR2 SQIVND (reference sequence). The CDR3 is 15 amino acids. V shed 3 bases, J shed 6 bases, and the junction held 8 bases outside the gene matches. CDR3 region: CASSIRGQGIDGYTF. The CDR3 nucleotides are TGTGCCAGTAGTATCAGGGGACAGGGAATCGATGGCTACACCTTC.

The chain employs TRBV27 and TRBJ2-3, with 9 bases aligning to TRBD2. The CDR3 has 16 residues. V was clipped by 7 bases and J by 2 bases; unmatched bases: 10. Germline CDR1 reads MNHEY; CDR2 reads SMNVEV (reference sequence). CDR3: CASKPLAGVITDTQYF. Written as DNA, the CDR3 is TGTGCCAGCAAGCCCTTAGCGGGAGTTATCACAGATACGCAGTATTTT.

The table lists this clone with a count of one. The rearrangement links TRBV5-5 to TRBJ2-2, with 8 positions matching TRBD1. The CDR3 extends over 15 amino acids. V gave up 4 bases and J gave up 4 bases; unmatched junction bases: 6. The germline gives CDR1 SGHKS, CDR2 YYEKEE (reference sequence). As DNA, the CDR3 is TGTGCCAGCAGCCCAACCAGGGGGCTCACCGGGGAGCTGTTTTTT. Translating it yields CASSPTRGLTGELFF.

This chain links TRBV7-9 with TRBJ2-7; D is uncertain. This CDR3 has 11 amino acids. V shed 1 base and J shed 6 bases, with 4 bases lying between them. Germline V gene data show CDR1 as SEHNR and CDR2 as FQNEAQ (reference sequence). The chain's CDR3 is CASSLEVEQYF. The CDR3 coding sequence is TGTGCCAGCAGCTTAGAGGTCGAGCAGTACTTC.

The chain recombines TRBV18 with TRBJ2-7, with D uncertain. V was cut by 5 bases and J by 3 bases, with 11 bases left in between. Germline CDR1 reads KGHSH; CDR2 reads LQKENI. The CDR3 is 13 amino acids. In DNA form, the CDR3 reads TGTGCCAGCTCATCCTCGTTTGGCTACGAGCAGTACTTC. This encodes CASSSSFGYEQYF.

CDR3 coding DNA: TGTGCCAGCAGCGAGACAGGGAGTAGTTCACCCCTCCACTTT. Protein product: CASSETGSSSPLHF. The chain links TRBV6-1 to TRBJ1-6, with 7 bases aligning to TRBD1. This CDR3 is built from 14 residues. Germline CDR1 and CDR2: MNHNS and SASEGT. V lost 6 bases to trimming and J lost 9 bases; unmatched junction nucleotides: 8.

This clone was picked up a small number of times. This chain links TRBV5-1 with TRBJ1-2, with D possibly matching TRBD1 (6 bases). There are 15 residues in the CDR3. Germline V gene sequence: CDR1 SGHRS, CDR2 YFSETQ. V was clipped by 1 base and J by 7 bases, with 17 bases between them. The CDR3, as DNA: TGCGCCAGCAGCTTGAGTCTCGGGGGCCGGTCTGGCTACACCTTC. Translated: CASSLSLGGRSGYTF.

The chain carries TRBV6-5 and TRBJ1-5; no clear D gene. The V gene lost 6 bases and the J gene lost 0 bases, with 9 bases spanning the gap. This CDR3 is built from 14 residues. The germline V gene encodes CDR1 MNHEY and CDR2 SVGAGI. The CDR3 sequence: CASSERYSNQPQHF. CDR3 DNA: TGTGCCAGCAGCGAACGGTATAGCAATCAGCCCCAGCATTTT.

Comment on this clone: One junction end does not reproduce the germline sequence, and a read error may be involved. This rearrangement joins TRBV18 to TRBJ2-1, with D uncertain. This CDR3 contains 13 residues. Per germline, CDR1 KGHSH and CDR2 LQKENI. For the CDR3, the DNA is TGTGCCAGCTCCCCACTCTCCTACAATGAGCAGTTCTTC. It yields the protein CASSPLSYNEQFF.

V is TRBV5-6 and J is TRBJ1-6; 7 bases map to TRBD1. Per the germline V gene, CDR1 is SGHDT and CDR2 is YYEEEE. Germline trimming cut 0 bases from V and 6 bases from J; bases unmatched to any gene: 3. The CDR3 is made up of 15 amino acids. CDR3 protein: CASSLATGVNSPLHF. In DNA, the CDR3 is TGTGCCAGCAGCTTGGCTACAGGGGTTAATTCACCCCTCCACTTT.

The count of this clone is one. Other DNA sequences in this specimen translate into the identical CDR3. This sequence joins TRBV7-6 and TRBJ1-1; 9 nucleotides agree with TRBD1. Losses at the gene ends were 6 bases for V and 2 bases for J; bases not matched to a gene: 4. CDR1 is SGHVS and CDR2 is FNYEAQ in the germline V gene. CDR3 length equals 14 residues. The CDR3 protein is CASSLGQGNTEAFF. CDR3 DNA sequence: TGTGCCAGCAGTCTGGGACAGGGAAACACTGAAGCTTTCTTT.

The chain employs TRBV4-1 and TRBJ1-1, with TRBD1 identical over 9 bases. The germline V gene has CDR1 MGHRA and CDR2 YSYEKL. CDR3 length: 14 residues. Germline trimming cut 4 bases from V and 5 bases from J; bases unmatched to any gene: 5. DNA of the CDR3: TGCGCCAGCAGCCGAACGGGACAGGGAACTGAAGCTTTCTTT. Translation: CASSRTGQGTEAFF.

This clone was seen a single time. The genes are TRBV7-3 and TRBJ2-1; 9 nucleotides match TRBD2. The CDR3 totals 15 residues. With 5 bases clipped from V and 4 bases from J, the junction kept 6 bases outside the gene matches. CDR1 and CDR2 (germline): SGHTA, FQGTGA. The CDR3 DNA sequence: TGTGCCAGCAGCCCCACTAGCGGGCGTTACAATGAGCAGTTCTTC. Its protein is CASSPTSGRYNEQFF.

This rearrangement joins TRBV5-8 to TRBJ1-1; no firm D call. The CDR3 has 12 amino acids. The germline CDR1 and CDR2 sequences are SGHTS and YDEGEE. Trimming shortened V by 6 bases and J by 3 bases, and 9 bases separated the two germline ends. The CDR3 loop reads CASTSRHTEAFF. Here the CDR3 DNA reads TGTGCCAGCACCTCCAGACACACTGAAGCTTTCTTT.

The chain joins TRBV28 to TRBJ2-1; 9 bases are shared with TRBD1. CDR1 and CDR2 (germline): MDHEN, SYDVKM. The CDR3 loop spans 14 amino acids. With 6 bases clipped from V and 6 bases from J, the junction kept 6 bases outside the gene matches. CDR3 sequence (DNA): TGTGCCAGCAGATTGACAGGGGGGCCCAATGAGCAGTTCTTC. This encodes CASRLTGGPNEQFF.

Concerning this clone: The junction shows a germline mismatch at one end, possibly a read error. The chain recombines TRBV7-7 with TRBJ2-5; D is perhaps TRBD1 or TRBD2 (5 bases each). The length of the CDR3 is 13 residues. CDR1 and CDR2 from the germline V gene are SSHAT and FNYEAQ (reference sequence). The CDR3 nucleotides read TGTGCTAGCAGTAGGGACCGCCAAGAGACCCAGTACTTC. It is translated as CASSRDRQETQYF.

V is TRBV5-8 and J is TRBJ1-5, with D possibly matching TRBD1 (5 bases). Germline CDR1 SGHTS, CDR2 YDEGEE. V was clipped by 1 base and J by 4 bases, with 12 bases between them. The CDR3 runs to 15 residues. CDR3 amino acids: CASSLYGGRNQPQHF. CDR3 bases: TGTGCCAGCAGCTTGTACGGGGGAAGAAATCAGCCCCAGCATTTT.

The genes are TRBV2 and TRBJ2-6; the match to TRBD1 covers 9 bases. J gave up 4 bases and V 6 bases, and 10 bases lay outside the gene matches. Germline-derived CDR1 and CDR2 are SNHLY and FYNNEI. The CDR3 has 17 amino acids. CDR3 coding DNA: TGTGCCAGCAGCGCGACCGGGACAGGGAGCGGGGCCAACGTCCTGACTTTC. Translated: CASSATGTGSGANVLTF. The whole variable domain, remainder taken from reference TRBV2 and TRBJ2-6, is EPEVTQTPSHQVTQMGQEVILRCVPISNHLYFYWYRQILGQKVEFLVSFYNNEISEKSEIFDDQFSVERPDGSNFTLKIRSTKLEDSAMYFCASSATGTGSGANVLTFGAGSRLTVL.

This clone was detected once. The V gene is TRBV7-2, the J gene TRBJ2-1, with a weak D call TRBD1 (6 bases). Germline V gene data show CDR1 as SGHTA and CDR2 as FQGNSA. Trimming cost V 5 bases and J 10 bases, with 12 bases left between them. The CDR3 is 12 amino acids. The CDR3 sequence is CASSTTGWEQFF. For the CDR3, the DNA is TGTGCCAGCAGCACTACAGGGTGGGAGCAGTTCTTC.

The chain combines TRBV29-1 with TRBJ1-1; 8 bases map to TRBD1. The CDR3 has 15 residues. J was trimmed by 1 base and V by 6 bases; bases with no gene match: 10. Germline V CDR1 and CDR2: SQVTM, ANQGSEA. DNA of the CDR3: TGCAGCGTCATAAGACAGGGGACGGAGAACACTGAAGCTTTCTTT. Translation: CSVIRQGTENTEAFF.

This sequence joins TRBV7-9 and TRBJ1-3; TRBD1 matches at 7 bases. This CDR3 is built from 15 residues. From germline, CDR1 is SEHNR and CDR2 FQNEAQ (reference sequence). V gave up 5 bases and J gave up 4 bases; unmatched junction bases: 8. CDR3 DNA sequence: TGTGCCAGCAGCCCGCGACAGGGATCCGGAAACACCATATATTTT. It specifies CASSPRQGSGNTIYF.

CDR3 in DNA: TGTGCCAGCAGTTCCCGACAGACAGAACGCTTACTCCTCAGCTCTGGAAACACCATATATTTT. This sequence encodes CASSSRQTERLLLSSGNTIYF. V usage is TRBV27 and J usage is TRBJ1-3; D may be TRBD1 (5 bases). Per the germline V gene, CDR1 is MNHEY and CDR2 is SMNVEV (reference sequence). CDR3 length equals 21 residues. Trimming took off 4 bases at V and 0 bases at J, with 28 bases between the two ends.

This clone was seen just once. The V call is TRBV6-5, the J call TRBJ2-7, with 8 bases aligning to TRBD1. Germline assignment: CDR1 MNHEY and CDR2 SVGAGI. The CDR3 is made up of 14 amino acids. Trimming at V came to 5 bases and at J to 6 bases, leaving 9 bases not matched to a gene. DNA of the CDR3: TGTGCCAGCAGTCTGCCGGGACAGGTGGGCGAGCAGTACTTC. Amino acid sequence: CASSLPGQVGEQYF.

This sequence joins TRBV28 and TRBJ1-5, with D possibly being TRBD1 (5 bases). The germline CDR1 and CDR2 sequences are MDHEN and SYDVKM. The ends were cut back, 6 bases at V and 7 bases at J, with 7 bases in the middle. CDR3 length: 11 residues. The CDR3 loop reads CASRGEQPQHF. In nucleotides, the CDR3 is TGTGCCAGCAGGGGGGAACAGCCCCAGCATTTT.

The CDR3: CASSSSGTTATDTQYF. The CDR3 coding sequence is TGCGCCAGCAGCTCGTCAGGGACCACCGCAACAGATACGCAGTATTTT. The V and J genes are TRBV5-1 and TRBJ2-3, with D perhaps TRBD1 or TRBD2 (5 bases each). The CDR3 has 16 amino acids. Trimming pared 3 bases from V and 3 bases from J, leaving 17 bases between. The germline gives CDR1 SGHRS, CDR2 YFSETQ. Variable domain in full (rest from reference TRBV5-1 and TRBJ2-3): KAGVTQTPRYLIKTRGQQVTLSCSPISGHRSVSWYQQTPGQGLQFLFEYFSETQRNKGNFPGRFSGRQFSNSRSEMNVSTLELGDSALYLCASSSSGTTATDTQYFGPGTRLTVL.

Concerning this clone: The junction shows a germline mismatch at one end, possibly a read error. The J gene is TRBJ2-1, the V gene TRBV5-1; 11 bases line up with TRBD2. The length of the CDR3 is 15 residues. Germline CDR1 is SGHRS and CDR2 is YFSETQ. The CDR3 nucleotides are TGCGCCAGCAACTTGAGACTAGCGGGAAACAATGAGCAGTTCTTC. It translates to CASNLRLAGNNEQFF.

V is TRBV18 and J is TRBJ1-5; D is undetermined. This CDR3 has 16 amino acids. The germline V and J ends were trimmed by 3 bases and 4 bases, with 16 bases remaining between them. Per the germline V gene, CDR1 is KGHSH and CDR2 is LQKENI. The CDR3 DNA is TGTGCCAGCTCACCTCTCACGGCGAGAACTAATCAGCCCCAGCATTTT. Encoded protein: CASSPLTARTNQPQHF.

V and J are TRBV7-3 and TRBJ2-1; D is possibly TRBD1 (8 bases). Germline CDR1 is SGHTA and CDR2 is FQGTGA. V was pared by 5 bases and J by 4 bases, with 12 bases between. The CDR3 has 14 amino acids. In DNA form, the CDR3 reads TGTGCCAGCAGCCCACAGGGGGGGTACAATGAGCAGTTCTTC. It codes for CASSPQGGYNEQFF. Full variable domain (remainder filled in from reference TRBV7-3 and TRBJ2-1): GAGVSQTPSNKVTEKGKYVELRCDPISGHTALYWYRQSLGQGPEFLIYFQGTGAADDSGLPNDRFFAVRPEGSVSTLKIQRTERGDSAVYLCASSPQGGYNEQFFGPGTRLTVL.

The CDR3 loop is CASSQDSSGARPDSRYNEQFF. Here the CDR3 DNA reads TGCGCCAGCAGCCAAGATTCGTCCGGGGCGCGACCTGATTCGCGGTACAATGAGCAGTTCTTC. The V call is TRBV4-1, the J call TRBJ2-1; D is tentatively TRBD1 or TRBD2 (5 bases each). V lost 0 bases, J lost 4 bases, and 28 bases lay in between. Germline loops: CDR1 MGHRA, CDR2 YSYEKL. The CDR3 spans 21 residues.

J is TRBJ2-2 and V is TRBV7-2; D may be TRBD1 or TRBD2 (5 bases each). CDR3 length: 15 residues. Trimming took 5 bases from V and 5 from J, leaving 15 bases between them. Germline V gives CDR1 SGHTA, CDR2 FQGNSA. The CDR3 DNA is TGTGCCAGCAGCCACGGGCAGGGAGAGACCGGGGAGCTGTTTTTT. It is translated as CASSHGQGETGELFF.